The 30 T cell receptor beta chains below were found in one sample sequenced in a study of CXCR3-negative and CXCR3-positive naive CD8 T cells. Overall study findings and caveats: Compared with CXCR3-negative naive cells, CXCR3-positive naive cells showed more hydrophobic TRB CDR3s.

The method, 5' RACE with UMI labels, was used to prepare the TRB cDNA libraries. TCRdb reprocessed the 5' RACE reads, with one entry per CDR3 protein and no DNA. The sample is made up of around 65,000 distinct CDR3 sequences, and the top ten hold just over 0.7% of it. Their specific antigens are unknown. The sequenced sample was naive CXCR3+ CD8+ T cells from blood. The subset denotes: CD45RO-CCR7+CD27+CD95- naive CD8+ T cells expressing CXCR3 (TNR3+). The source is a human donor in good health. Some clones in this sample may be carry-over from other donors' samples.

V gene TRBV6-5 combines with J gene TRBJ2-3; TCRdb outputs TRBD2, but without DNA this stays unchecked. The CDR3 has 15 residues. Germline V CDR1 and CDR2: MNHEY, SVGAGI. The CDR3 region is CASSSLGLDTDTQYF.

The chain's CDR3 is CASSPMTGGETQYF. This chain connects TRBV6-5 to TRBJ2-5; TCRdb lists TRBD1, though no DNA is available to test this call. Germline loops: CDR1 MNHEY, CDR2 SVGAGI. The CDR3 extends over 14 amino acids.

This rearrangement joins TRBV7-9 to TRBJ1-5; TCRdb designates TRBD1, a call that cannot be tested without DNA. Germline V gene lookup returns CDR1 SEHNR and CDR2 FQNEAQ (reference sequence). This CDR3 region has 15 residues. The CDR3 sequence is CASSLVGAPNQPQHF. The full variable domain, rest sourced from reference TRBV7-9 and TRBJ1-5, is DTGVSQNPRHKITKRGQNVTFRCDPISEHNRLYWYRQTLGQGPEFLTYFQNEAQLEKSRLLSDRFSAERPKGSFSTLEIQRTEQGDSAMYLCASSLVGAPNQPQHFGDGTRLSIL.

V usage is TRBV3-1 and J usage is TRBJ2-7; TCRdb's D call of TRBD1 is untestable without DNA. Germline CDR1 and CDR2: LGHDT and YNNKEL (reference sequence). The CDR3 is made up of 13 amino acids. CDR3 amino acids: CASSHGTAYEQYF.

The chain carries TRBV7-9 and TRBJ2-3; TCRdb designates TRBD1, a call that cannot be tested without DNA. Germline CDR1 is SEHNR and CDR2 is FQNEAQ (reference sequence). CDR3 length: 16 residues. CDR3 protein: CASSFPLASVADTQYF.

CDR3: CASSERGTEQETQYF. The rearrangement links TRBV2 to TRBJ2-5. Germline values: CDR1 SNHLY, CDR2 FYNNEI. The length of the CDR3 is 15 residues.

The chain joins TRBV7-2 to TRBJ2-7; the TCRdb call, TRBD1, lacks DNA for checking. The CDR3 length is 17 residues. Germline CDR1 reads SGHTA; CDR2 reads FQGNSA. The CDR3 here is CASSSPLAPTSSYEQYF.

CDR3: CASRRYSDVNEKLFF. The chain couples TRBV12-3 or TRBV12-4 to TRBJ1-4. This CDR3 spans 15 amino acids.

This chain uses TRBV7-8 with TRBJ2-1; with no DNA, the TCRdb D assignment of TRBD1 cannot be verified. Germline V gives CDR1 SGHVS, CDR2 FQNEAQ. This CDR3 is built from 14 residues. This CDR3 is CAALPREGYNEQFF.

The chain carries TRBV20-1 and TRBJ1-5. This CDR3 spans 16 amino acids. The V gene's germline CDR1 is DFQATT and CDR2 SNEGSKA (reference sequence). CDR3: CSARASEGGDYQPQHF.

The chain employs TRBV18 and TRBJ1-1. This CDR3 comprises 15 residues. Germline V gene lookup returns CDR1 KGHSH and CDR2 LQKENI. This CDR3 is CASSPQEGGDTEAFF.

The chain recombines TRBV6-2 or TRBV6-3 with TRBJ2-5; checking the TCRdb D call of TRBD1 is not possible without DNA. Germline lookup yields CDR1 MNHEY and CDR2 SVGEGT. The CDR3 runs to 15 residues. The CDR3 protein is CASSYSLTGLETQYF.

The V and J genes are TRBV13 and TRBJ1-4; the TRBD1 assignment by TCRdb is unverifiable without DNA. This CDR3 is built from 14 residues. Per the germline V gene, CDR1 is PRHDT and CDR2 is FYEKMQ (reference sequence). The CDR3 loop reads CASSPGTGDEKLFF.

This sequence joins TRBV5-1 and TRBJ2-1; TCRdb gives TRBD1 as the D gene, but with no DNA this cannot be confirmed. This CDR3 has 16 amino acids. From germline, CDR1 is SGHRS and CDR2 YFSETQ. This chain's CDR3 is CASSLGGGGPSGGQFF.

This chain links TRBV5-5 with TRBJ1-2. The CDR3 totals 14 residues. Per germline, CDR1 SGHKS and CDR2 YYEKEE (reference sequence). CDR3 residues: CASSFPQAVNGYTF. Variable domain in full (rest from reference TRBV5-5 and TRBJ1-2): DAGVTQSPTHLIKTRGQQVTLRCSPISGHKSVSWYQQVLGQGPQFIFQYYEKEERGRGNFPDRFSARQFPNYSSELNVNALLLGDSALYLCASSFPQAVNGYTFGSGTRLTVV.

The chain employs TRBV24-1 and TRBJ2-2; TCRdb proposes TRBD1, but this gene call is untestable without DNA. The CDR3 spans 16 residues. Per germline, CDR1 KGHDR and CDR2 SFDVKD. CDR3 loop: CATSDPGGANTGELFF.

This chain connects TRBV7-2 to TRBJ2-4. Germline V gene lookup returns CDR1 SGHTA and CDR2 FQGNSA. The CDR3 runs 14 residues. This CDR3 reads CASTNNLAKNIQYF.

V usage is TRBV6-2 or TRBV6-3 and J usage is TRBJ2-2; TCRdb calls TRBD2, which cannot be checked without DNA. The CDR3 contains 17 residues. CDR1 MNHEY and CDR2 SVGEGT come from the germline V gene. This CDR3 reads CASSPDTRARVTGELFF.

The genes are TRBV20-1 and TRBJ1-2; TCRdb names TRBD1, which stays unverified in the absence of DNA. This CDR3 contains 14 residues. Germline loops: CDR1 DFQATT, CDR2 SNEGSKA (reference sequence). The CDR3 reads CSARDPTGLYGYTF.

The CDR3 here is CASSTQNEQFF. The chain couples TRBV27 to TRBJ2-1. The CDR3 has 11 amino acids. CDR1 MNHEY and CDR2 SMNVEV come from the germline V gene (reference sequence).

The CDR3 protein is CASSPHLYEQYF. The chain carries TRBV7-9 and TRBJ2-7. The CDR3 contains 12 residues. Germline CDR1 reads SEHNR; CDR2 reads FQNEAQ (reference sequence).

The chain links TRBV7-2 to TRBJ1-5; lacking DNA, the TRBD1 call made by TCRdb goes unchecked. Germline CDR1 SGHTA, CDR2 FQGNSA. The CDR3 is made up of 14 amino acids. This CDR3 is CASSLRDSNQPQHF.

The V and J genes are TRBV28 and TRBJ2-2; TCRdb's D gene call, TRBD1, goes unchecked for lack of DNA. The CDR3 is 14 amino acids. Germline V lookup: CDR1 MDHEN, CDR2 SYDVKM. CDR3 sequence: CASSLGTSVWELFF. The full variable domain, rest sourced from reference TRBV28 and TRBJ2-2, is DVKVTQSSRYLVKRTGEKVFLECVQDMDHENMFWYRQDPGLGLRLIYFSYDVKMKEKGDIPEGYSVSREKKERFSLILESASTNQTSMYLCASSLGTSVWELFFGEGSRLTVL.

The CDR3 sequence is CASSLQVSGGGETQYF. V is TRBV5-1 and J is TRBJ2-5; TCRdb picks TRBD1, but there is no DNA to check that call. This CDR3 region has 16 residues. The V gene's germline CDR1 is SGHRS and CDR2 YFSETQ.

This sequence joins TRBV6-5 and TRBJ2-7; TCRdb designates TRBD2, a call that cannot be tested without DNA. The CDR3 runs 16 residues. Per the germline V gene, CDR1 is MNHEY and CDR2 is SVGAGI. The CDR3 sequence: CASSSRLAGGQGEQYF.

This chain links TRBV6-2 or TRBV6-3 with TRBJ1-2. This CDR3 comprises 13 residues. The germline V gene has CDR1 MNHEY and CDR2 SVGEGT. This CDR3 reads CASGTPDPSGYTF.

This chain joins TRBV12-3 or TRBV12-4 and TRBJ2-7; TCRdb's D call of TRBD1 is untestable without DNA. The CDR3 is 14 residues long. CDR3 in amino acids: CASRTWDSRGEQYF.

CDR3 sequence reads: CASSDGTSGNEQFF. The chain links TRBV7-9 to TRBJ2-1; TCRdb picks TRBD2, but there is no DNA to check that call. CDR1 and CDR2 (germline): SEHNR, FQNEAQ (reference sequence). CDR3 size: 14 residues. Full variable domain (remainder filled in from reference TRBV7-9 and TRBJ2-1): DTGVSQNPRHKITKRGQNVTFRCDPISEHNRLYWYRQTLGQGPEFLTYFQNEAQLEKSRLLSDRFSAERPKGSFSTLEIQRTEQGDSAMYLCASSDGTSGNEQFFGPGTRLTVL.

This chain links TRBV30 with TRBJ2-1; TCRdb proposes TRBD2, but this gene call is untestable without DNA. CDR1 is GTSNPN, CDR2 SVGIG, per germline (reference sequence). The CDR3 totals 20 residues. The CDR3 reads CALLHPSGTSGRSSYNEQFF.

Here the CDR3 reads CASRRTGNEQFF. The genes are TRBV4-3 and TRBJ2-1; lacking DNA, the TRBD1 call made by TCRdb goes unchecked. The CDR3 loop spans 12 amino acids. CDR1 is LGHNA, CDR2 YSLEER, per germline.